This T cell receptor (beta chain) derives from a study of blood T cells in healthy people across ages. The CDR3 runs to 13 residues. The V end was cut by 4 bases, the J end by 14 bases, with 19 bases between. Primers used in a second PCR of about 6 to 12 cycles were a sample-barcoded 5' primer and a J-beta primer mix. TCRdb recomputed calls from the 5' RACE reads with MiXCR, one row per CDR3 protein. The sample includes 1.5 million to 2 million distinct CDR3 sequences, 25% to 30% seen only once; the top ten take roughly 8.2%. The sample was blood. This receptor was taken from a woman under 40 in good health. The chain joins TRBV12-3 or TRBV12-4 to TRBJ2-3; D may match TRBD1 or TRBD2 (5 bases each). DNA of the CDR3: TGTGCCAGCAGTTCCCTGGACTTGTCGGGGCTGTATTTT. Amino acids: CASSSLDLSGLYF.